These 21 T cell receptor beta chains share one sample of origin, sequenced in a study of shared clonotypes between healthy human individuals (TCRdb year 2020). CD8 naive samples were obtained by positive selection for CCR7 among CD45RO-negative cells, yielding a CD45RA+CCR7+ population from which TemRA cells were excluded. Receptor amplification or capture employed the immunoSEQ multiplex PCR assay. The source is immuneACCESS, and TCRdb retained only in-frame sequences with V and J called. Part of the clones is not carried over; for the studies checked, unresolved V genes explain less than half of this, and the remainder is unexplained. This sample has a few million clones in its table, and 90% to 95% of those were observed once. Less than 2% of the sample is taken by the ten largest. Material for sequencing was naive CD8+ T cells from PBMCs. In light of the paper, this sample's cell subset or site label describes: CD45RA+CCR7+. These receptors were taken from a man aged 18 to 30 in good health. Some clones in this sample may be carry-over from other donors' samples.

The CDR3 DNA follows: TGTGCCAGCAGTTTGACTTCAATAGCGGGAGTGACGGTTGAGCAGTTCTTC. It yields the protein CASSLTSIAGVTVEQFF. This chain links TRBV27 with TRBJ2-1, with 9 bases matching TRBD2. Germline V gives CDR1 MNHEY, CDR2 SMNVEV (reference sequence). The CDR3 length is 17 residues. Trimming at V came to 3 bases and at J to 9 bases, leaving 15 bases not matched to a gene.

The chain joins TRBV5-1 to TRBJ2-2, with TRBD2 matching 7 bases. Germline-derived CDR1 and CDR2 are SGHRS and YFSETQ. This CDR3 has 17 residues. The V and J ends lost 3 bases and 2 bases, in that order; junction bases with no gene match: 10. CDR3 sequence: CASSSPRWGGNTGELFF. Written as DNA, the CDR3 is TGCGCCAGCAGCTCCCCGCGGTGGGGGGGTAACACCGGGGAGCTGTTTTTT.

CDR3 protein: CASSLSVETSASYEQYF. In DNA, the CDR3 is TGTGCCAGCAGTTTATCCGTCGAGACTAGCGCCTCCTACGAGCAGTACTTC. The chain carries TRBV28 and TRBJ2-7; 8 bases are shared with TRBD2. Germline V gene data show CDR1 as MDHEN and CDR2 as SYDVKM. With 1 base clipped from V and 0 bases from J, the junction kept 8 bases outside the gene matches. The CDR3 runs to 17 residues.

The chain employs TRBV7-7 and TRBJ2-3; D remains unclear. The CDR3 runs 15 residues. CDR1 and CDR2 from the germline V gene are SSHAT and FNYEAQ (reference sequence). The V and J ends lost 1 base and 0 bases respectively, with 8 bases between them. CDR3 DNA sequence: TGTGCCAGCAGCTTAGGCGGCCCTAGCACAGATACGCAGTATTTT. It encodes CASSLGGPSTDTQYF. The variable domain in full, completed from reference TRBV7-7 and TRBJ2-3, reads GAGVSQSPRYKVTKRGQDVTLRCDPISSHATLYWYQQALGQGPEFLTYFNYEAQPDKSGLPSDRFSAERPEGSISTLTIQRTEQRDSAMYRCASSLGGPSTDTQYFGPGTRLTVL.

The chain is built from TRBV5-6 and TRBJ2-1, with 7 bases fitting TRBD1. Germline lookup yields CDR1 SGHDT and CDR2 YYEEEE. V was pared by 3 bases and J by 6 bases, with 0 bases of the junction left unmatched. This CDR3 is 12 amino acids long. The CDR3 is CASSWDSNEQFF. For the CDR3, the DNA is TGTGCCAGCAGCTGGGACAGCAATGAGCAGTTCTTC.

The chain joins TRBV27 to TRBJ2-7; D not resolved. The germline V and J ends were trimmed by 2 bases and 5 bases, with 10 bases remaining between them. The CDR3 totals 13 residues. The germline CDR1 and CDR2 sequences are MNHEY and SMNVEV (reference sequence). CDR3 in DNA: TGTGCCAGCAGTTTAGTAGTTCGCGACGAGCAGTACTTC. Translating it yields CASSLVVRDEQYF.

This sequence joins TRBV5-1 and TRBJ2-6; D might be TRBD1 (6 bases). The germline V and J ends were trimmed by 5 bases and 2 bases, with 11 bases remaining between them. CDR1 is SGHRS and CDR2 is YFSETQ in the germline V gene. The CDR3 sequence is 15 residues long. The chain's CDR3 is CASRWTVTGANVLTF. In DNA, the CDR3 is TGCGCCAGCAGATGGACAGTCACTGGGGCCAACGTCCTGACTTTC.

The CDR3 DNA reads TGTGCCAGCAGCTCACGGACAGGGACCGTCACCGGGGAGCTGTTTTTT. Translating it yields CASSSRTGTVTGELFF. J is TRBJ2-2 and V is TRBV7-2; 8 bases fit TRBD1. The V gene's germline CDR1 is SGHTA and CDR2 FQGNSA. The CDR3 has 16 residues. Losses at the gene ends were 4 bases for V and 4 bases for J; bases not matched to a gene: 8.

V usage is TRBV9 and J usage is TRBJ2-3; 7 nucleotides match TRBD2. Germline V CDR1 and CDR2: SGDLS, YYNGEE. V was pared by 4 bases and J by 1 base, with 3 bases of the junction left unmatched. There are 14 residues in the CDR3. For the CDR3, the DNA is TGTGCCAGCAGCCCGCTAGCGGGCACAGATACGCAGTATTTT. Residues: CASSPLAGTDTQYF.

The chain carries TRBV19 and TRBJ2-3, with a tentative D call TRBD1 (6 bases). The CDR3 spans 16 residues. CDR1 LNHDA and CDR2 SQIVND come from the germline V gene (reference sequence). V was trimmed by 4 bases and J by 0 bases, leaving 14 bases between them. This CDR3 reads CASSTQGMTSTDTQYF. The CDR3 DNA follows: TGTGCCAGTAGTACTCAGGGGATGACTAGCACAGATACGCAGTATTTT.

In its sample, this clone was seen once. This chain joins TRBV6-5 and TRBJ2-1, with TRBD2 matching 13 bases. Germline V gives CDR1 MNHEY, CDR2 SVGAGI. The CDR3 runs 15 residues. V shed 6 bases, J shed 4 bases, and the junction held 3 bases outside the gene matches. The CDR3: CASRPGLAGYNEQFF. For the CDR3, the DNA is TGTGCCAGCAGACCGGGACTAGCGGGATACAATGAGCAGTTCTTC.

J is TRBJ1-2 and V is TRBV4-3; D perhaps matches TRBD1 (5 bases). CDR3 length equals 14 residues. Trimming cost V 1 base and J 4 bases, with 10 bases left between them. Germline V lookup: CDR1 LGHNA, CDR2 YSLEER. CDR3 loop: CASSQGFGAYGYTF. In nucleotides, the CDR3 is TGCGCCAGCAGCCAAGGATTCGGGGCCTATGGCTACACCTTC.

CDR3 bases: TGTGCCAGCAGCGGAGGACTAGCGGGAATAGAGCAGTATTTT. This translates into CASSGGLAGIEQYF. The V and J genes are TRBV5-6 and TRBJ2-3, with 12 nucleotides matching TRBD2. The V segment lost 4 bases and the J segment 11 bases; nucleotides outside the gene matches: 8. The CDR3 totals 14 residues. Germline V gene lookup returns CDR1 SGHDT and CDR2 YYEEEE.

DNA for the CDR3: TGTGCCAGCAGTGAAGATCCGTTCGGCTCAGGGCAAATCTCTGGAAACACCATATATTTT. Translation gives CASSEDPFGSGQISGNTIYF. This chain links TRBV2 with TRBJ1-3; tentative D call: TRBD1 (5 bases). The CDR3 covers 20 residues. The V end was cut by 1 base, the J end by 0 bases, with 22 bases between. Germline assignment: CDR1 SNHLY and CDR2 FYNNEI.

Points on this clone: Additional DNA sequences in this sample encode the identical CDR3. The chain links TRBV27 to TRBJ2-1; maybe TRBD1 (5 bases). Germline V gene data show CDR1 as MNHEY and CDR2 as SMNVEV (reference sequence). The CDR3 extends over 13 amino acids. V was clipped by 6 bases and J by 3 bases, with 9 bases between them. The CDR3 is CASSLQGYNEQFF. CDR3 nucleotide sequence: TGTGCCAGCAGCCTCCAGGGCTACAATGAGCAGTTCTTC.

The gene calls are TRBV29-1 and TRBJ2-7; either TRBD1 or TRBD2 may supply D (6 bases each). Germline loops: CDR1 SQVTM, CDR2 ANQGSEA. CDR3 length: 16 residues. V shed 1 base and J shed 3 bases, with 19 bases lying between them. The CDR3 sequence is CSVEGRGTYSNYEQYF. The CDR3 DNA follows: TGCAGCGTTGAAGGAAGGGGGACTTATTCCAACTACGAGCAGTACTTC.

This clone was seen a few times. The chain links TRBV4-1 to TRBJ1-1; TRBD1 matches 7 bases. V shed 9 bases, J shed 0 bases, and the junction held 4 bases outside the gene matches. CDR1 and CDR2 (germline): MGHRA, YSYEKL. The CDR3 contains 13 residues. The CDR3 region is CASRQGMNTEAFF. CDR3 sequence (DNA): TGCGCCAGTAGACAGGGCATGAACACTGAAGCTTTCTTT.

The rearrangement joins TRBV5-6 to TRBJ1-2, with TRBD1 as a possible D gene (6 bases). This CDR3 is built from 17 residues. Trimming removed 4 bases from V and 5 bases from J, with 24 bases in between. Germline CDR1 SGHDT, CDR2 YYEEEE. The CDR3 DNA is TGTGCCAGCAGCCCCCCCTCCGGGGGGGCTCCTATATATGGCTACACCTTC. Its protein is CASSPPSGGAPIYGYTF. The complete variable domain, with remaining parts taken from reference TRBV5-6 and TRBJ1-2, reads DAGVTQSPTHLIKTRGQQVTLRCSPKSGHDTVSWYQQALGQGPQFIFQYYEEEERQRGNFPDRFSGHQFPNYSSELNVNALLLGDSALYLCASSPPSGGAPIYGYTFGSGTRLTVV.

J is TRBJ2-5 and V is TRBV29-1, with 9 bases that match TRBD1. J lost 1 base, V lost 6 bases, and 9 bases had no gene match. This CDR3 is built from 15 residues. CDR1 and CDR2 from the germline V gene are SQVTM and ANQGSEA. CDR3 amino acids: CSVETRDRVQETQYF. CDR3 nucleotide sequence: TGCAGCGTGGAAACCCGGGACAGGGTCCAAGAGACCCAGTACTTC.

The chain uses TRBV6-5 and TRBJ2-1; TRBD1 might be the D (5 bases). The CDR3 is made up of 13 amino acids. Trimming removed 7 bases at V and 8 bases at J, with 15 bases between. In germline, CDR1 is MNHEY, CDR2 SVGAGI. The CDR3 bases are TGTGCCAGCATGCCAGGGCCTCTCGATGAGCAGTTCTTC. It codes for CASMPGPLDEQFF.

The rearrangement joins TRBV18 to TRBJ1-1; D might be TRBD1 (6 bases). The V end lost 6 bases, the J end lost 4 bases, and 18 bases lay between the germline ends. The CDR3 is 15 amino acids. Looked up from germline, CDR1 is KGHSH and CDR2 is LQKENI. The CDR3 region has the DNA TGTGCCAGCTCTCCCACAGGGTATGTTGGCACTGAAGCTTTCTTT. Residues: CASSPTGYVGTEAFF.